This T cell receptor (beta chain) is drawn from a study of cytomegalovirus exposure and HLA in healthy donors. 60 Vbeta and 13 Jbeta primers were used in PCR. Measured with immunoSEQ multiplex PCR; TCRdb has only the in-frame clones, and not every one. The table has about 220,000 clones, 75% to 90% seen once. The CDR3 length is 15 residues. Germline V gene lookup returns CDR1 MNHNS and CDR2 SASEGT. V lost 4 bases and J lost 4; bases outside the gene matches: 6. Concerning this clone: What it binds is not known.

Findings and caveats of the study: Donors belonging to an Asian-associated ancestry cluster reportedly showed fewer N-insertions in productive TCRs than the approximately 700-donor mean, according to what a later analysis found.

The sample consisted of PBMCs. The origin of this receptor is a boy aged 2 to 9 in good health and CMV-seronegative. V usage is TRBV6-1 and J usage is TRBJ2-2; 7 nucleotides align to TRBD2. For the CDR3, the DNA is TGTGCCAGCAGTGGGCGGGAGCTCGGCACCGGGGAGCTGTTTTTT. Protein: CASSGRELGTGELFF.